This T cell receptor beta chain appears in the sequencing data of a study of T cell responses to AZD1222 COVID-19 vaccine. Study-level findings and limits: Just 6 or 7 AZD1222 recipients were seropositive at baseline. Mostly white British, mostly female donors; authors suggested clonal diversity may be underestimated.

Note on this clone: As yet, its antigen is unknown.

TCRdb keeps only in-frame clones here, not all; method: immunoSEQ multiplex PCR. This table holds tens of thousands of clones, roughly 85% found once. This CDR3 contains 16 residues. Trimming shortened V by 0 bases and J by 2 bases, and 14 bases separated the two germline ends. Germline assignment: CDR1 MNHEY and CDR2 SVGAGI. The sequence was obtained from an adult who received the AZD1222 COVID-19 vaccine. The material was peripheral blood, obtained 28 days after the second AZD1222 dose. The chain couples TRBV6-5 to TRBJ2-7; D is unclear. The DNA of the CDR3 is TGTGCCAGCAGTTACTCGACGGCCGCGCTCCCCTACGAGCAGTACTTC. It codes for CASSYSTAALPYEQYF.